These T cell receptor beta chains were read from a single sample in a study of blood T cell repertoires in COVID-19. Profiling relied on immunoSEQ multiplex PCR, and the TCRdb table lists in-frame clones only, not all of them. The sample holds some 160,000 clones, 80% to 85% seen once. Sequencing used PBMCs or T cells enriched from blood (not recorded which). These receptors were obtained from a woman aged 45-65 years who had recovered from COVID-19. The conserved cysteine and the conserved F or W are not part of the CDR3 here.

>TRBV7-2
ASSLSGGETQY
>TRBV6-5
ASSYGSGTNEKLF
>TRBV2
ASTTTGNEQF
>TRBV11-2
ASSRGRSYGTQY
>TRBV28
ASTGGDGSFDTQY
>TRBV3-1/TRBV3-2
ASSNSGRIEMEAF
>TRBV5-4
ASSRPGQGRTGELF
>TRBV12-3/TRBV12-4
ASSFPPGGGYT
>TRBV6-5
ASSYSEEGPQH
>TRBV11-3
ASSLDPGTPEKLF
>TRBV6-1
ASSGGTSGKVDTQY
>TRBV9
ASSVARVDAYGYT
>TRBV7-9
ASRHLAGGPRDTQY
>TRBV27
ASSLSGTDTQY
>TRBV4-1
ASSRDAISVNTEAF
>TRBV19
ASSIGQGGSEAF
>TRBV19
ASSELSGLSYEQY
>TRBV10-3
AISETSSTGELF
>TRBV28
ASNRLVKAGETQY
>TRBV2
ASSGQGLGGYT
>TRBV19
ATGNPYNEQF
>TRBV29-1
SAWEGTFNYGYT
>TRBV7-2
ASSPSLEGRYGYT
>TRBV4-3
ASSQGKGPEAF
>TRBV11-3
ASSLDGSGAYEQY
>TRBV4-3
ASSQDRTPGMQY
>TRBV5-4
ASSLVLRDNEQF
>TRBV11-2
ASSLGWRDNEQF
>TRBV4-1
ASSQLAMTVNTEAF
>TRBV28
ASSFGGLYEQY
>TRBV3-1/TRBV3-2
ASSQHGRSAGELF
>TRBV6-5
ASTTDRGRHEQY
>TRBV6-6
ASSYGNRGYTDTQY
>TRBV3-1/TRBV3-2
ASSQGGGSAQY
>TRBV7-9
ASSDPAGIPATNEKLF
>TRBV19
ASSMEGRVKREQF
>TRBV28
ASRIETGGIETQY
>TRBV19
ASRHRDRVGGEQF
>TRBV28
ASSRRGQLHGNTIY
>TRBV7-9
ASSLTPRAASDTEAF
>TRBV7-7
ASSLGLADNEKLF
>TRBV19
ASSRTSANYEQY
>TRBV11-3
ASSLDGQGAVSEAF
>TRBV29-1
SVYGGGGNEQF
>TRBV6-5
ASSYGRGGNQPQH
>TRBV18
ASSPGTGPTGELF
>TRBV27
ASSSLLALGTDTQY
>TRBV6-1
ASSSGNVKSYEQY
>TRBV5-4
ASSVGGPTDTQY
>TRBV19
ASRREALLNTEAF
>TRBV18
ASSNQRTGGQPGELF
>TRBV7-2
ASSPVATTYEQY
>TRBV19
ASSKLAGGINEQF
>TRBV7-2
ASTPTSGVGVEQF
>TRBV25-1
ASSTSYFSNYNEQF
>TRBV28
ASSFGGVETQY
>TRBV3-1/TRBV3-2
ASSPDIRNIQY
>TRBV7-9
ASSLAGSYEQY
>TRBV9
ASSIGSNEQF
>TRBV28
ASSLWGAAEAF